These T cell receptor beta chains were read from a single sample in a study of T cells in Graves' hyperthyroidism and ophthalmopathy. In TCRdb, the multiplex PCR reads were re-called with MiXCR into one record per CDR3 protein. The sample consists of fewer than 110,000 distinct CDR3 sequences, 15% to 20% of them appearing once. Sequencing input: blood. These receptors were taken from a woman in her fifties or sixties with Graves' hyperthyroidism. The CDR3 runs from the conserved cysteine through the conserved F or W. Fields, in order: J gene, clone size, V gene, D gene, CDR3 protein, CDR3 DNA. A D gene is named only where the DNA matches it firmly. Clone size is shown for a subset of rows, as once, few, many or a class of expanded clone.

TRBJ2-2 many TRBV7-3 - CASSQLGALTGELFF TGTGCCAGCAGCCAGTTGGGGGCCCTGACCGGGGAGCTGTTTTTT
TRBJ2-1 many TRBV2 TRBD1 CASRLETGRNEQFF TGTGCCAGCAGACTTGAGACAGGGCGCAATGAGCAGTTCTTC
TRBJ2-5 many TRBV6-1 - CASNGHLGGETQYF TGTGCCAGCAACGGGCACTTGGGAGGAGAGACCCAGTACTTC
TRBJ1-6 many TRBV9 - CASSVTDSHSPLHF TGTGCCAGCAGCGTAACAGACAGTCATTCACCCCTCCACTTT
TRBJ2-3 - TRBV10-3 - CAISTTLADTQYF TGTGCCATCAGTACCACTTTGGCAGATACGCAGTATTTT
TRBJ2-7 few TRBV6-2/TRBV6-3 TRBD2 CASSDIRTSGSGYEQYF TGTGCCAGCAGTGACATTAGGACTAGCGGGAGCGGATACGAGCAGTACTTC
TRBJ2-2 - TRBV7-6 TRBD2 CASSLGAQRGNTGELFF TGTGCCAGCAGCTTAGGGGCCCAGCGGGGGAACACCGGGGAGCTGTTTTTT
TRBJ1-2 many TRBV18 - CASSPGQTYGYTF TGTGCCAGCTCACCTGGACAGACCTATGGCTACACCTTC
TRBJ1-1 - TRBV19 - CASSERGDGTEAFF TGTGCCAGCTCCGAGAGGGGGGATGGGACTGAAGCTTTCTTT
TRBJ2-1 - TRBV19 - CAGGVNPQFF TGTGCCGGTGGTGTGAACCCGCAGTTCTTC
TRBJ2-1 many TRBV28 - CASVEHGGSLAGEQFF TGTGCCAGCGTCGAACACGGAGGGAGCCTCGCAGGAGAGCAGTTCTTC
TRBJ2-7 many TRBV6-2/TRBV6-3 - CASSYSADVGEQYF TGTGCCAGCAGTTACTCGGCTGACGTGGGCGAGCAGTACTTC
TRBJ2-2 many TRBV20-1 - CSARPNTGELFF TGCAGTGCTAGGCCCAACACCGGGGAGCTGTTTTTT
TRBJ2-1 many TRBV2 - CASSARTGQQHEQFF TGTGCCAGCAGTGCCCGGACTGGACAGCAGCATGAGCAGTTCTTC
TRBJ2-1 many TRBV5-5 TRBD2 CASSLVPGTSVDYNEQFF TGTGCCAGCAGCTTGGTACCCGGGACTAGCGTAGACTACAATGAGCAGTTCTTC
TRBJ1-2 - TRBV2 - CASRATESYGYTF TGTGCCAGCAGGGCGACAGAAAGTTATGGCTACACCTTC
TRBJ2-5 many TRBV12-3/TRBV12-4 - CASSLGGLQETQYF TGTGCCAGCAGTTTGGGCGGCCTTCAAGAGACCCAGTACTTC
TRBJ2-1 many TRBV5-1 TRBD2 CASSPGLAGGLSYNEQFF TGCGCCAGCAGCCCAGGACTAGCGGGAGGACTTTCCTACAATGAGCAGTTCTTC
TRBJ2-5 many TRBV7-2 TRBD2 CASSASGTAATQYF TGTGCCAGCAGCGCTAGCGGGACTGCGGCGACCCAGTACTTC
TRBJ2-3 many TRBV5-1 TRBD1 CASGDRSSTDTQYF TGCGCCAGCGGGGACAGGTCCAGCACAGATACGCAGTATTTT
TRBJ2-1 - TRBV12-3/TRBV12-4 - CASSSGSGSLGNEQFF TGTGCCAGCAGTTCTGGAAGCGGTAGCCTGGGCAATGAGCAGTTCTTC
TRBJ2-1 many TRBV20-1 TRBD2 CSARLRLAGGYEQFF TGCAGTGCTAGACTCCGACTAGCGGGAGGGTATGAGCAGTTCTTC
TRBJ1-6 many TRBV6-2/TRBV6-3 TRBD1 CASSYDRAYNSPLHF TGTGCCAGCAGTTATGACAGGGCTTATAATTCACCCCTCCACTTT
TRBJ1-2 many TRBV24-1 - CATSDPIRDPYGYTF TGTGCCACCAGTGACCCGATTCGGGACCCCTATGGCTACACCTTC
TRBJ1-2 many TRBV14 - CASNGGYTF TGTGCCAGCAACGGTGGCTACACCTTC
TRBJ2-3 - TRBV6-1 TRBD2 CASRGGLAGDTQYF TGTGCCAGCAGGGGGGGACTAGCTGGAGATACGCAGTATTTT
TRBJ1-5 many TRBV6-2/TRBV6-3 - CASSTSRVELRPQHF TGTGCCAGCAGCACATCCCGGGTCGAACTCAGGCCCCAGCATTTT
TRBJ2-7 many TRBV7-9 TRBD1 CASSRTPGQGDYEQYF TGTGCCAGCAGCCGTACACCGGGACAGGGGGACTACGAGCAGTACTTC
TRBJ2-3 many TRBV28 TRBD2 CASSSPGLAGWNTQYF TGTGCCAGCAGCTCTCCGGGACTAGCGGGTTGGAATACGCAGTATTTT
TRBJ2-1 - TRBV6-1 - CASRTPFPISQQFF TGTGCCAGCAGAACCCCCTTTCCAATTTCGCAGCAGTTCTTC
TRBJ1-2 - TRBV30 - CAWSPKGTGSMSGYTF TGTGCCTGGAGCCCTAAGGGGACTGGGTCGATGTCGGGCTACACCTTC
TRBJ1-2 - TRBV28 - CASSLPGVGVNYGYTF TGTGCCAGCAGTTTACCAGGGGTTGGGGTCAACTATGGCTACACCTTC
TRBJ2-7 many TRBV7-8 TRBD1 CASSQTGGGTYEQYF TGTGCCAGCAGCCAGACAGGGGGAGGTACCTACGAGCAGTACTTC
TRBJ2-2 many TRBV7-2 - CASSPAGTTGELFF TGTGCCAGCAGCCCAGCCGGGACTACCGGGGAGCTGTTTTTT
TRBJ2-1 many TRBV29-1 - CSVEKGSSYNEQFF TGCAGCGTTGAAAAGGGTAGCTCCTACAATGAGCAGTTCTTC
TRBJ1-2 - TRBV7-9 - CASSLDRSYTF TGTGCCAGCAGCTTGGACCGAAGCTACACCTTC